This T cell receptor (beta chain) was identified in a study of OX40 agonist ivuxolimab in advanced cancers. With 1 base removed from V and 0 bases from J, the gap between germline ends came to 13 bases. The CDR3 is made up of 17 amino acids. Germline V gives CDR1 SGHVS, CDR2 FNYEAQ. Method: immunoSEQ multiplex PCR; TCRdb's copy keeps in-frame clones and lacks some. The repertoire holds tens of thousands of clones, with 85% to 90% as singletons. The receptor's source is an adult with an advanced solid tumor such as melanoma, head and neck, liver or kidney cancer. The V gene is TRBV7-6, the J gene TRBJ2-1; no firm D call. The material was CD4+ or CD8+ T cells sorted from blood, obtained in a trial of the OX40 agonist ivuxolimab. The CDR3 here is CASSLGPPGLSYNEQFF. The CDR3 DNA is TGTGCCAGCAGCTTAGGTCCCCCAGGCCTCTCCTACAATGAGCAGTTCTTC.